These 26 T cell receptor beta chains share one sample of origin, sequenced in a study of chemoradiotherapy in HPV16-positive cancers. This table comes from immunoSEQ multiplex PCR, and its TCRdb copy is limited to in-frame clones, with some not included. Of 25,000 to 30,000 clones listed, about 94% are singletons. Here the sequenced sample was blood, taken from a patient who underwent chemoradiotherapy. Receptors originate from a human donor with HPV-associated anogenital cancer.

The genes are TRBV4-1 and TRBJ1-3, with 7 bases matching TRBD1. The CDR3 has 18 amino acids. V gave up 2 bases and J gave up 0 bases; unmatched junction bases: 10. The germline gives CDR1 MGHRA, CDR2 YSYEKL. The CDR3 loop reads CASSQPRKTGNSGNTIYF. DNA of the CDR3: TGCGCCAGCAGCCAACCTCGTAAGACAGGGAACTCTGGAAACACCATATATTTT.

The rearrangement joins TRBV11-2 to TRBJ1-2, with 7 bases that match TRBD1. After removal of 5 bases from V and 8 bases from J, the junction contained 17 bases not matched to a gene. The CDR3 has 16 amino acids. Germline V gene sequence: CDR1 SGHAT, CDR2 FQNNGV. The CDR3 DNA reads TGTGCCAGCAGCCCCCTGGGCACAGGGGAGGTTGAGGGCTACACCTTC. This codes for CASSPLGTGEVEGYTF.

CDR3 loop: CASSSTLAGEQFF. The CDR3 DNA reads as TGTGCCAGCAGTTCTACGTTAGCGGGGGAGCAGTTCTTC. The chain has TRBV27 and TRBJ2-1; 8 bases are shared with TRBD2. Trimming at V came to 4 bases and at J to 10 bases, leaving 6 bases not matched to a gene. The germline V gene has CDR1 MNHEY and CDR2 SMNVEV (reference sequence). There are 13 residues in the CDR3.

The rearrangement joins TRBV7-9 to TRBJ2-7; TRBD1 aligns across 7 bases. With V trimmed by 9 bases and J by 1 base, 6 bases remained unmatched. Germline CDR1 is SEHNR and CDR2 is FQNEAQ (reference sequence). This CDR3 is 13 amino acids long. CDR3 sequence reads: CASSTGRSYEQYF. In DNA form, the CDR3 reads TGTGCCAGTTCGACAGGGAGATCCTACGAGCAGTACTTC.

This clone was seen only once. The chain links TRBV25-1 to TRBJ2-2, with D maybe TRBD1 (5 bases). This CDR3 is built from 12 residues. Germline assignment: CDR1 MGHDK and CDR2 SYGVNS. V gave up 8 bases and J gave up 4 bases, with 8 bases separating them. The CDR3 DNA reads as TGTGCCAGCCACAGGACCACCGGGGAGCTGTTTTTT. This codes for CASHRTTGELFF.

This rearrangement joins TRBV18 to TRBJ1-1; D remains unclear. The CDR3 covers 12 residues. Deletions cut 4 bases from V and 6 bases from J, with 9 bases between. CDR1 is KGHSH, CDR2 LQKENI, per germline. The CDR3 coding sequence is TGTGCCAGCTCACTTAGACACCCTGAAGCTTTCTTT. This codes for CASSLRHPEAFF.

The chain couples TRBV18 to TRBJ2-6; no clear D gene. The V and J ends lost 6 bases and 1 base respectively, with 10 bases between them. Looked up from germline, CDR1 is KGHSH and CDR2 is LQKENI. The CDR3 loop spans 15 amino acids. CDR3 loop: CASSPGLSGANVLTF. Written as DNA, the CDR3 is TGTGCCAGCTCCCCCGGATTGTCTGGGGCCAACGTCCTGACTTTC.

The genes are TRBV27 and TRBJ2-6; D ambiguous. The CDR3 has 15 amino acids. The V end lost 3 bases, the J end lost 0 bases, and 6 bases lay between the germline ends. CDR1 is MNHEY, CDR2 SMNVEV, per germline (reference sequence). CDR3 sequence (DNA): TGTGCCAGCAGTTTTTCTGCCTCTGGGGCCAACGTCCTGACTTTC. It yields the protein CASSFSASGANVLTF.

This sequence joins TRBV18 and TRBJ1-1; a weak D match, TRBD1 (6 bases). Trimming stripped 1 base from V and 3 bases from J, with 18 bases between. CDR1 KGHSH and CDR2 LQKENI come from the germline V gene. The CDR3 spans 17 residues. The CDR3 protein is CASSPRLGAGGDTEAFF. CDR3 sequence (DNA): TGTGCCAGCTCACCACGACTGGGGGCGGGTGGGGACACTGAAGCTTTCTTT.

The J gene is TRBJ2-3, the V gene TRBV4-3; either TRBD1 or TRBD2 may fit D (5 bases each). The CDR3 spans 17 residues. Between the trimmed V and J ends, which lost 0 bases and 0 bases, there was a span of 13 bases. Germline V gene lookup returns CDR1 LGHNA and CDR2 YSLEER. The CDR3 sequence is CASSQEIRWGSTDTQYF. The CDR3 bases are TGCGCCAGCAGCCAAGAAATTCGGTGGGGGAGCACAGATACGCAGTATTTT.

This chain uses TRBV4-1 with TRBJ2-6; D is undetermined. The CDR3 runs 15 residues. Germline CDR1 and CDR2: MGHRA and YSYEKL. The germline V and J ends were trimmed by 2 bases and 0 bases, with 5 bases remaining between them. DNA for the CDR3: TGCGCCAGCAGCCAAAGGTTCTCTGGGGCCAACGTCCTGACTTTC. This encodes CASSQRFSGANVLTF.

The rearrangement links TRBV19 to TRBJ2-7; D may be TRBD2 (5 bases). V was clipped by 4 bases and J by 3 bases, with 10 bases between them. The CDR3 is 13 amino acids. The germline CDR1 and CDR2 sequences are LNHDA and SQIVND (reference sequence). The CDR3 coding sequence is TGTGCCAGTAGTACAGACCGGGACTACGAGCAGTACTTC. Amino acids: CASSTDRDYEQYF.

The CDR3 here is CASSKEASGSNDTQYF. CDR3 DNA sequence: TGTGCCAGCAGCAAAGAGGCTAGCGGGAGTAACGATACGCAGTATTTT. The genes are TRBV21-1 and TRBJ2-3; TRBD2, as called in the table, went unchecked against the DNA. TRBV21-1 is a documented pseudogene. This CDR3 has 16 amino acids.

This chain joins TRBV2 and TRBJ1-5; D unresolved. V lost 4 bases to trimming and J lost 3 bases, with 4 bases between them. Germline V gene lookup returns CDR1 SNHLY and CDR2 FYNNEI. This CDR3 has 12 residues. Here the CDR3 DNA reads TGTGCCAGCAGTGGCAACAATCAGCCCCAGCATTTT. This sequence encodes CASSGNNQPQHF.

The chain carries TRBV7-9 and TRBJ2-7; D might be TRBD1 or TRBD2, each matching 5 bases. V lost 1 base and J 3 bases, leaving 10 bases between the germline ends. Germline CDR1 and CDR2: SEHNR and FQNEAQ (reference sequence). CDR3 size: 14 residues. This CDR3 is CASSLDGTYYEQYF. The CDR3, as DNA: TGTGCCAGCAGCTTAGATGGGACCTACTACGAGCAGTACTTC.

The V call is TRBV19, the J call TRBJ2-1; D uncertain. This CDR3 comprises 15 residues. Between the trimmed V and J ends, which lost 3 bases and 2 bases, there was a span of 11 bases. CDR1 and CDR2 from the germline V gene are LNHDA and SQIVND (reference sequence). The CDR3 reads CASSMDDGPYNEQFF. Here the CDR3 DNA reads TGTGCCAGTAGTATGGATGACGGCCCCTACAATGAGCAGTTCTTC.

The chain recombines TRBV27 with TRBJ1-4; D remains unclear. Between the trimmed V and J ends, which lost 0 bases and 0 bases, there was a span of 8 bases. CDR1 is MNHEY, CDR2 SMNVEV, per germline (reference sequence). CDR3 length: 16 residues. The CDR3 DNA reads TGTGCCAGCAGTTTATCTAGTGTGGCAACTAATGAAAAACTGTTTTTT. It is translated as CASSLSSVATNEKLFF.

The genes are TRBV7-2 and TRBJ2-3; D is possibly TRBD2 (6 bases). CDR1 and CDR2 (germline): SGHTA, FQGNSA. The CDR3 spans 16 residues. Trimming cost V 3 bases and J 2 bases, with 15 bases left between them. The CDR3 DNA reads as TGTGCCAGCAGCTTTGTTCCGGGACTCTCCACAGATACGCAGTATTTT. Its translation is CASSFVPGLSTDTQYF.

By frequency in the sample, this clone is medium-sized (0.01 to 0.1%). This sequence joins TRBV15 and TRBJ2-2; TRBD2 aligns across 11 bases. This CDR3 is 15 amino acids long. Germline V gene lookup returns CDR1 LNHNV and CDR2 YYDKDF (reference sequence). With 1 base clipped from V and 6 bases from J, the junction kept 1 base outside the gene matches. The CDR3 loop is CATSRVAGGAGELFF. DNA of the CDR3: TGTGCCACCAGCAGAGTAGCGGGAGGGGCCGGGGAGCTGTTTTTT.

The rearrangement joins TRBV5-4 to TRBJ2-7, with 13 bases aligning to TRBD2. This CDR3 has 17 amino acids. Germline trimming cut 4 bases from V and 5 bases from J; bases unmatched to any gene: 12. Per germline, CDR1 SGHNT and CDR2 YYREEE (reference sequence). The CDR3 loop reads CASSEPLGLAGSHEQYF. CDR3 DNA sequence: TGTGCCAGCAGCGAGCCTCTGGGACTAGCGGGATCCCACGAGCAGTACTTC.

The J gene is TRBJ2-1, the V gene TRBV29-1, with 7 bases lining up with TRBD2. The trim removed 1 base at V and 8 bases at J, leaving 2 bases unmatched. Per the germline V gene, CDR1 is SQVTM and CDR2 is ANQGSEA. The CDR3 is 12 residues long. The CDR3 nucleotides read TGCAGCGTTGAAGGGACTAGGGATGAGCAGTTCTTC. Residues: CSVEGTRDEQFF.

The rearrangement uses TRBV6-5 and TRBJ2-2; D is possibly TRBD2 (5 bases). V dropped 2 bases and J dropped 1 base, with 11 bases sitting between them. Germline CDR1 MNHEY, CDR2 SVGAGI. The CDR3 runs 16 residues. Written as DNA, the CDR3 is TGTGCCAGCAGTTACGGAGGATGGGGGAACACCGGGGAGCTGTTTTTT. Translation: CASSYGGWGNTGELFF.

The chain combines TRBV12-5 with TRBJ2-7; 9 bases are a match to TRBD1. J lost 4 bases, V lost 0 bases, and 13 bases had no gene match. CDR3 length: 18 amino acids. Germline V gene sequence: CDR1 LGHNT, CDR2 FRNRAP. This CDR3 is CASGLVRRDRVNRYEQYF. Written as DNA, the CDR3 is TGTGCTAGTGGTTTGGTACGACGGGACAGGGTAAATCGATACGAGCAGTACTTC. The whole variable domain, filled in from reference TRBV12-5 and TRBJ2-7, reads DARVTQTPRHKVTEMGQEVTMRCQPILGHNTVFWYRQTMMQGLELLAYFRNRAPLDDSGMPKDRFSAEMPDATLATLKIQPSEPRDSAVYFCASGLVRRDRVNRYEQYFGPGTRLTVT.

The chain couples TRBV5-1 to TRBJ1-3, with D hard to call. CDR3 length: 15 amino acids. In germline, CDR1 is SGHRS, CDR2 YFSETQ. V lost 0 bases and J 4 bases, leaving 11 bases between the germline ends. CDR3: CASSLDRSLGNTIYF. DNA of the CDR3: TGCGCCAGCAGCTTGGATCGGTCCTTGGGAAACACCATATATTTT.

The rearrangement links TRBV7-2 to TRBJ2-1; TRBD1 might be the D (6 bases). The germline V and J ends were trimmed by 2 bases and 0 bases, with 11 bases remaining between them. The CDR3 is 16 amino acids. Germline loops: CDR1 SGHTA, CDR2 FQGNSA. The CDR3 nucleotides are TGTGCCAGCAGCTTAAGGACAGCCCGCTCCTACAATGAGCAGTTCTTC. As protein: CASSLRTARSYNEQFF.

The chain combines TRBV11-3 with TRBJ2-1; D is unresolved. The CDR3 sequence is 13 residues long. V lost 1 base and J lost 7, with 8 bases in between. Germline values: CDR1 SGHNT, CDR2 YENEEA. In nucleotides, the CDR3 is TGTGCCAGCAGCTTAGCGGCAAGGAATGAGCAGTTCTTC. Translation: CASSLAARNEQFF.